This TCR beta chain is from a study of shared clonotypes between healthy human individuals. Clones were sequenced by immunoSEQ multiplex PCR, and TCRdb holds only the in-frame ones, with some missing. The data contain some 2,100,000 clones, 85% to 95% of them seen just once; the ten biggest clones take up 1.5% to 2%. Positive CCR7 selection of CD45RO-negative cells yielded the naive CD8 cells, and terminally differentiated effector memory CD45RA+ cells were excluded. The count of this clone is one. The TCR comes from a young man in good health. Some clones in this sample may be carry-over from other donors' samples. The sample was naive CD8+ T cells from PBMCs.

CDR3 coding DNA: TGTGCCAGCAGCTTGTATGCGGGAGGGCCTTACACAGATACGCAGTATTTT. Its protein is CASSLYAGGPYTDTQYF. This chain uses TRBV5-8 with TRBJ2-3; 9 bases align to TRBD2. The CDR3 is 17 amino acids. Trimming at V came to 1 base and at J to 2 bases, leaving 8 bases not matched to a gene. Germline V gene data show CDR1 as SGHTS and CDR2 as YDEGEE.